The next 8 T cell receptor beta chains were all read from a single sample in a study of T cell responses to AZD1222 COVID-19 vaccine. Only in-frame clones appear in the TCRdb table, and some are missing; sequencing was by immunoSEQ multiplex PCR. In the table there are about 100,000 clones, around 90% of which are singletons. Sequences were derived from peripheral blood, sampled on day 0 of AZD1222 vaccination. These receptors originate from an adult in good health.

The gene calls are TRBV5-1 and TRBJ2-1, with unresolved D. V was shortened by 2 bases and J by 2 bases, with 11 bases between the two germline ends. Germline CDR1 SGHRS, CDR2 YFSETQ. The CDR3 consists of 15 residues. For the CDR3, the DNA is TGCGCCAGCAGCTTCGGAGCGTTGACCTACAATGAGCAGTTCTTC. Translating it yields CASSFGALTYNEQFF.

CDR3 amino acids: CASSIGQGDTEAFF. The CDR3 DNA sequence: TGTGCCAGCAGCATTGGACAGGGAGACACTGAAGCTTTCTTT. The rearrangement uses TRBV9 and TRBJ1-1; 8 bases match TRBD1. This CDR3 is 14 amino acids long. The V gene end was trimmed by 4 bases and the J gene end by 3 bases; junction bases not matched to a gene: 5. CDR1 and CDR2 from the germline V gene are SGDLS and YYNGEE.

The J gene is TRBJ1-1, the V gene TRBV27, with 10 nucleotides matching TRBD1. The V gene end was trimmed by 6 bases and the J gene end by 3 bases; junction bases not matched to a gene: 7. The CDR3 runs 15 residues. CDR1 and CDR2 (germline): MNHEY, SMNVEV (reference sequence). The DNA for the CDR3 is TGTGCCAGCAGGGTCGCCGGGACAGGGGACACTGAAGCTTTCTTT. It specifies CASRVAGTGDTEAFF.

This clone was found once. The genes are TRBV28 and TRBJ1-2; D uncertain. The CDR3 spans 10 residues. In germline, CDR1 is MDHEN, CDR2 SYDVKM. Deletions cut 11 bases from V and 10 bases from J, with 14 bases between. The CDR3 sequence: CAVGGLDYTF. The CDR3, as DNA: TGTGCCGTAGGAGGGTTGGACTACACCTTC.

In DNA form, the CDR3 reads TGTGCCAGCAGCGTAGTTGGGGAAGGGACTGAAGCTTTCTTT. Residues: CASSVVGEGTEAFF. The chain is built from TRBV9 and TRBJ1-1; D is uncertain. V dropped 0 bases and J dropped 5 bases, with 11 bases sitting between them. The germline V gene has CDR1 SGDLS and CDR2 YYNGEE. This CDR3 is built from 14 residues. Combining the CDR3 with reference TRBV9 and TRBJ1-1 gives the whole variable domain DSGVTQTPKHLITATGQRVTLRCSPRSGDLSVYWYQQSLDQGLQFLIQYYNGEERAKGNILERFSAQQFPDLHSELNLSSLELGDSALYFCASSVVGEGTEAFFGQGTRLTVV.

The J gene is TRBJ1-5, the V gene TRBV5-5; 8 nucleotides agree with TRBD1. The ends lost 5 bases at V and 5 bases at J; junction bases unmatched: 3. The V gene's germline CDR1 is SGHKS and CDR2 YYEKEE (reference sequence). The CDR3 loop spans 13 amino acids. The CDR3 region has the DNA TGTGCCAGCAGTCCGACAGGGGATCAGCCCCAGCATTTT. Translating gives CASSPTGDQPQHF.

The V call is TRBV7-9, the J call TRBJ2-3, with 7 positions matching TRBD2. J was trimmed by 2 bases and V by 5 bases; bases with no gene match: 4. Germline loops: CDR1 SEHNR, CDR2 FQNEAQ (reference sequence). This CDR3 has 14 residues. CDR3 nucleotide sequence: TGTGCCAGCAGCCCTAGCGGAGTCACAGATACGCAGTATTTT. It yields the protein CASSPSGVTDTQYF.

This clone showed up just once. One end of the junction fails to match germline, which may point to a read error. The CDR3 sequence: CASSLMVETSGSNVLTF. DNA of the CDR3: TGTGCCAGCAGTTTAATGGTGGAAACCTCTGGGTCCAACGTCCTGACTTTC. The chain has TRBV28 and TRBJ2-6; D is undetermined. This CDR3 comprises 17 residues. Germline V gene sequence: CDR1 MDHEN, CDR2 SYDVKM.